The rows below give T cell receptor beta chains drawn from one sample of a study of cytomegalovirus exposure and HLA in healthy donors. Sequenced by immunoSEQ multiplex PCR; TCRdb stores in-frame clones only, minus some. The sample records about 150,000 clones, 77% being singletons. Sequencing was done on a sample of PBMCs. The source of these receptors is a male donor in good health and CMV-seronegative. Both conserved end residues are part of each CDR3. Each record gives: J gene, V gene, D gene, clone size, CDR3 DNA, CDR3 protein. D genes are given only for firm matches. Only some rows state a clone size, as once, few, many or a class for expanded clones.

TRBJ1-2 | TRBV19 | . | . | TGTGCCAGTAGTATGAGGCTGGAACGTTCTAATGGCTACACCTTC | CASSMRLERSNGYTF
TRBJ1-2 | TRBV6-1 | . | few | TGTGCCAGCAGTGAAGGCAGTTACTATGGCTACACCTTC | CASSEGSYYGYTF
TRBJ2-1 | TRBV7-2 | TRBD1 | . | TGTGCCAGCAGCTCTGACAGGGGACAGCAGTTCTTC | CASSSDRGQQFF
TRBJ1-5 | TRBV5-1 | . | . | TGCGCCAGCAGCTTAGGGGTAGATCAGCCCCAGCATTTT | CASSLGVDQPQHF
TRBJ2-6 | TRBV6-1 | . | . | TGTGCCAGCAGTGGCCGGGACGGGGGAGGCTCTGGGGCCAACGGCCTGACTTTC | CASSGRDGGGSGANGLTF
TRBJ2-1 | TRBV18 | TRBD2 | . | TGTGCCAGCTCACCACTCGGGGGGTATGAGCAGTTCTTC | CASSPLGGYEQFF
TRBJ1-5 | TRBV2 | . | . | TGTGCCAGCACAGGGTTAAGCAATCAGCCCCAGCATTTT | CASTGLSNQPQHF
TRBJ2-2 | TRBV5-1 | . | . | TGCGCCAGCAGCTTAAATCCAAACACCGGGGAGCTGTTTTTT | CASSLNPNTGELFF
TRBJ2-3 | TRBV7-6 | TRBD2 | . | TGTGCCAGCAGCTCAAGGACTAGCGGGTTCACAGATACGCAGTATTTT | CASSSRTSGFTDTQYF
TRBJ1-2 | TRBV25-1 | TRBD1 | . | TGTGCCAGCAGGGGACAGACCGGCATTCGTGGCTACACCTTC | CASRGQTGIRGYTF
TRBJ2-1 | TRBV28 | TRBD2 | few | TGTGCCAGCAGTTTATGGTCGCTAGCGGGAGGGCCAGGTGAGCAGTTCTTC | CASSLWSLAGGPGEQFF
TRBJ2-2 | TRBV6-6 | TRBD2 | . | TGTGCCAGCACGTTCACTAGCGGGAGCACCGGGGAGCTGTTTTTT | CASTFTSGSTGELFF
TRBJ2-1 | TRBV7-6 | TRBD1 | . | TGTGCCAGCAGCTTACCCTGGGGACAGGGGAACTCCTACAATGAGCAGTTCTTC | CASSLPWGQGNSYNEQFF
TRBJ1-1 | TRBV4-3 | . | . | TGCGCCAGCAGCCAAGACGAGGGCACCATGAACACTGAAGCTTTCTTT | CASSQDEGTMNTEAFF
TRBJ2-7 | TRBV25-1 | TRBD1 | few | TGTGCCAGCAGTGCCCTGGGACAGACCGGCTCCTACGAGCAGTACTTC | CASSALGQTGSYEQYF
TRBJ2-7 | TRBV11-2 | TRBD1 | . | TGTGCCAGCAGCACAGCCGGGACAGAGGACTACGAGCAGTACTTC | CASSTAGTEDYEQYF
TRBJ1-1 | TRBV9 | TRBD1 | . | TGTGCCAGCAGCGTTGGGACAGGGAACACTGAAGCTTTCTTT | CASSVGTGNTEAFF
TRBJ2-1 | TRBV7-9 | . | . | TGTTCCAGCATCCACCGGGGGACGGGACCCTACAATGAGCAGTTCTTC | CSSIHRGTGPYNEQFF
TRBJ1-5 | TRBV6-5 | . | . | TGTGCCAGCAGGGGCACAGGGTGGGGGCCCCAGCATTTT | CASRGTGWGPQHF
TRBJ2-7 | TRBV7-2 | TRBD1 | . | TGTGCCAGCAGCCCCCGGACAGGGCAGGAGCAGTACTTC | CASSPRTGQEQYF
TRBJ2-5 | TRBV6-5 | . | . | TGTGCCAGCAGTGGGACAAGGGGGGAGACCCAGTACTTC | CASSGTRGETQYF
TRBJ2-7 | TRBV6-5 | . | . | TGTGCCAGCGGGTTAAGCGGGTCGACCTACGAGCAGTACTTC | CASGLSGSTYEQYF
TRBJ2-7 | TRBV13 | TRBD2 | . | TGTGCCAGCAGCTTGGCCTCTGCGGGAGGCCCTCGGGAGCAGTACTTC | CASSLASAGGPREQYF
TRBJ2-4 | TRBV19 | TRBD1 | . | TGTGCCAGTAGTAGCCCCGGGACAGGGAAAAACATTCAGTACTTC | CASSSPGTGKNIQYF
TRBJ1-1 | TRBV7-9 | . | . | TGTGCCAGCCGAACCCAGGGGTGGAACACTGAAGCTTTCTTT | CASRTQGWNTEAFF
TRBJ1-1 | TRBV14 | . | . | TGTGCCAGCAGCCAGAAGACCGGGTACACTGAAGCTTTCTTT | CASSQKTGYTEAFF
TRBJ2-7 | TRBV5-4 | TRBD1 | . | TGTGCCAGCAGCTTGGCCGGGACAGGGGTAGGAGAGCAGCACTTC | CASSLAGTGVGEQHF
TRBJ2-7 | TRBV4-2 | TRBD1 | . | TGTGCCAGCAGCCAAGATGGGGGGACAGGGTTGTTCTACGAGCAGTACTTC | CASSQDGGTGLFYEQYF
TRBJ2-1 | TRBV5-1 | TRBD2 | . | TGCGCCAGCTATAGCGGGAGTGACCCCTCCTACAATGAGCAGTTCTTC | CASYSGSDPSYNEQFF
TRBJ2-3 | TRBV19 | TRBD2 | few | TGTGCCAGTAGTATCATTAGCGGGGGGTTCACAGATACGCAGTATTTT | CASSIISGGFTDTQYF
TRBJ2-6 | TRBV9 | TRBD1 | . | TGTGCCAGCAGCCCTAGGCCGGGACAGGGGCAGGGGGCCAACGTCCTGACTTTC | CASSPRPGQGQGANVLTF
TRBJ2-7 | TRBV6-6 | . | . | TGTGCCAGCAGTTACTCGAGCCAGGGGAGCTCCTACGAGCAGTACTTC | CASSYSSQGSSYEQYF
TRBJ1-4 | TRBV29-1 | . | . | TGCAGCGTTGAAGACCGGGACATCGGGGAAAAACTGTTTTTT | CSVEDRDIGEKLFF
TRBJ1-6 | TRBV5-1 | TRBD1 | . | TGCGCCAGCAGCCCCGACAGGGTGAATTCACCCCTCCACTTT | CASSPDRVNSPLHF
TRBJ2-7 | TRBV5-4 | TRBD1 | once | TGTGCCAGCAGCTTGGGAGGACAGGGGGTGGGCGAGCAGTACTTC | CASSLGGQGVGEQYF
TRBJ2-5 | TRBV7-7 | TRBD1 | . | TGTGCTAGCAGCTTAGGACAGGGGGTGAGCGAGACCCAGTACTTC | CASSLGQGVSETQYF
TRBJ1-1 | TRBV2 | . | . | TGTGCCAGCTACAGGGTGGGCACTGAAGCTTTCTTT | CASYRVGTEAFF
TRBJ1-2 | TRBV9 | TRBD1 | . | TGTGCCAGCAGCGTCCGGGACAGAGCACAAGGGAATGGCTACACCTTC | CASSVRDRAQGNGYTF
TRBJ2-2 | TRBV11-2 | TRBD2 | few | TGTGCCAGCAGCACTTTCTCTGTGGCGGGGGGGATCACCGGGGAGCTGTTTTTT | CASSTFSVAGGITGELFF
TRBJ1-4 | TRBV7-9 | . | . | TGTGCCAGCAGCATTCAGGGGTTTCTTGATGAAAAACTGTTTTTT | CASSIQGFLDEKLFF
TRBJ2-6 | TRBV7-3 | TRBD1 | . | TGTGCCAGCAGCCCGGGACAGATTTTCTCTGGGGCCAACGTCCTGACTTTC | CASSPGQIFSGANVLTF
TRBJ1-5 | TRBV4-1 | TRBD1 | . | TGCGCCAGCAGCCAGCTTGGACAGGGTCGAGGCAATCAGCCCCAGCATTTT | CASSQLGQGRGNQPQHF
TRBJ2-1 | TRBV4-2 | TRBD2 | . | TGTGCCAGCAGCCGGAAGCGGGACCGTGAGCAGTTCTTC | CASSRKRDREQFF
TRBJ2-1 | TRBV4-1 | . | . | TGCGCCAGCAGCCCGTACCGGACAGCCAATGAGCAGTTCTTC | CASSPYRTANEQFF
TRBJ1-6 | TRBV5-1 | . | . | TGCGCCAGCAGCCTGACAAGTTCCCGGTATGATAATTCACCCCTCCACTTT | CASSLTSSRYDNSPLHF
TRBJ2-7 | TRBV28 | TRBD2 | . | TGTGCCAGCAGGGAGCGGGGAGTGAAGTACGAGCAGTACTTC | CASRERGVKYEQYF
TRBJ2-7 | TRBV2 | TRBD1 | . | TGTGCCAGCAGTCGGGACAGGGGTCCATACTACGAGCAGTACTTC | CASSRDRGPYYEQYF
TRBJ2-2 | TRBV7-9 | TRBD1 | . | TGTGCCAGCAGCGCAGACAGGGCCCCGAACACCGGGGAGCTGTTTTTT | CASSADRAPNTGELFF
TRBJ1-1 | TRBV7-9 | TRBD1 | . | TGTGCCAGCAGCTTGGGACAGCCAAACACTGAAGCTTTCTTT | CASSLGQPNTEAFF
TRBJ1-2 | TRBV10-3 | . | once | TGTGCCATCAGTGAGTCTACGCAGGGTTCCGGCTACACCTTC | CAISESTQGSGYTF
TRBJ1-1 | TRBV14 | . | . | TGTGCCAGCAGCCGACAGATGAACACTGAAGCTTTCTTT | CASSRQMNTEAFF
TRBJ2-1 | TRBV7-2 | TRBD2 | . | TGTGCCAGCAGCCCCCCTGGGCTAGCGGGAGGACGTGAGCAGTTCTTC | CASSPPGLAGGREQFF
TRBJ1-2 | TRBV18 | . | few | TGTGCCAGCTCACCCCGGGAGGGAACGGGCTACACCTTC | CASSPREGTGYTF